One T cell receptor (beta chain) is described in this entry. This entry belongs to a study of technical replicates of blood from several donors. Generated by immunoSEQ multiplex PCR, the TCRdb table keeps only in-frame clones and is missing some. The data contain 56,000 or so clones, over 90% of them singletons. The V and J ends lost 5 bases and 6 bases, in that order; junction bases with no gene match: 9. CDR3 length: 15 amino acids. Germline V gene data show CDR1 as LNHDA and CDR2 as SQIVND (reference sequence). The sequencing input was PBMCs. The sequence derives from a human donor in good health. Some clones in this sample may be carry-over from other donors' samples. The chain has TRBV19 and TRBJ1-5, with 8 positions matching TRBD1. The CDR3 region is CASSSRTGWSQPQHF. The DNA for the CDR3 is TGTGCCAGTAGTTCCCGGACAGGGTGGAGTCAGCCCCAGCATTTT.